Detailed here is one T cell receptor (beta chain). Its matching antigen is unknown. This sample was taken from a study of shared clonotypes between healthy human individuals. Findings and limits, study-wide: The diversity represented, both genetic and in exposure history, was limited by few donors.

The CDR3 runs 14 residues. Per the germline V gene, CDR1 is SGHVS and CDR2 is FQNEAQ. Trimming shortened V by 5 bases and J by 4 bases, and 12 bases separated the two germline ends. Per the study methods: ImmunoSEQ supplied junction-only sequences lacking quality scores, so filtering was different. Measured with immunoSEQ multiplex PCR; TCRdb has only the in-frame clones, and not every one. From that table come the V and J calls and clone size; the DNA was used to work out D and trimming. The repertoire holds roughly 590,000 clones, with about 95% as singletons. As defined, naive CD8 cells were CD45RO-negative and positively selected for CCR7, with terminally differentiated effector memory CD45RA+ cells excluded.

Material: naive CD8+ T cells sorted from blood. This receptor was obtained from a woman aged 30 to 39 in good health. The V call is TRBV7-8, the J call TRBJ2-1; the D call may be TRBD1 or TRBD2 (5 bases each). The CDR3 reads CASSPRDAYNEQFF. DNA for the CDR3: TGTGCCAGCAGCCCCCGGGACGCGTACAATGAGCAGTTCTTC. Drawing the rest from reference TRBV7-8 and TRBJ2-1, the complete variable domain is GAGVSQSPRYKVAKRGQDVALRCDPISGHVSLFWYQQALGQGPEFLTYFQNEAQLDKSGLPSDRFFAERPEGSVSTLKIQRTQQEDSAVYLCASSPRDAYNEQFFGPGTRLTVL.